The present entry profiles one TCR beta chain with its context. What it binds is not known. The sample belongs to a study of T cell responses to AZD1222 COVID-19 vaccine. The CDR3 runs to 15 residues. Germline loops: CDR1 LNHDA, CDR2 SQIVND (reference sequence). The V and J ends lost 5 bases and 0 bases respectively, with 13 bases between them. The assay was immunoSEQ multiplex PCR, and TCRdb's table has in-frame clones only and misses some. The table has 70,000 or so clones, more than 75% seen once; the top ten hold 24%. Study outcomes and limitations: Samples come after the peak T cell response, not at day 14. Among vaccine-associated CD4 TCRs, coverage spanned spike, with dominance at 160-218 and 743-854. Seropositive status at baseline applied to only a handful of AZD1222 recipients. Possibly, clonal diversity was underestimated; donors were largely white British and included more females.

The rearrangement joins TRBV19 to TRBJ1-1; D may be TRBD1 (6 bases). The source of this sequence is an adult in good health. The sequencing here drew on peripheral blood, taken on day 0 of AZD1222 vaccination. CDR3 DNA sequence: TGTGCCAGTAGTCCCTACGGGACACTGAACACTGAAGCTTTCTTT. Its translation: CASSPYGTLNTEAFF.